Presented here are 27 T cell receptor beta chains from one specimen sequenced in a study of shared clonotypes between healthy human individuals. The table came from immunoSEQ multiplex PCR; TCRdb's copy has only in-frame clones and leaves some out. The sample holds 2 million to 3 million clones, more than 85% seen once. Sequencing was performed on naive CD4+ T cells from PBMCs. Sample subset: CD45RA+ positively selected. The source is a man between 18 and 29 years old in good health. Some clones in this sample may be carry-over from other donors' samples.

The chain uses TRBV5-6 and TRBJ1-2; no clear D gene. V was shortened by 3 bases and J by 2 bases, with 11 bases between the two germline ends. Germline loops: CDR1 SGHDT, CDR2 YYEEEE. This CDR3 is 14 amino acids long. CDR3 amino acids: CASSSLARNYGYTF. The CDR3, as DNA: TGTGCCAGCAGCTCCTTAGCCAGGAACTATGGCTACACCTTC.

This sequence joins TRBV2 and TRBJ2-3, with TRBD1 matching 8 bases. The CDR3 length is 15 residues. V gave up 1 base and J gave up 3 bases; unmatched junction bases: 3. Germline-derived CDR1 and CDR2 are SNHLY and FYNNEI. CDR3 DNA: TGTGCCAGCAGTGAAGGACAGGGGCGGACAGATACGCAGTATTTT. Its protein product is CASSEGQGRTDTQYF.

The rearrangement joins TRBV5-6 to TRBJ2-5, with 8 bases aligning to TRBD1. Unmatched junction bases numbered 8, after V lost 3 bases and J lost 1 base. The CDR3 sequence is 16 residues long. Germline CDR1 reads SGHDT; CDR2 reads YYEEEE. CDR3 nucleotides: TGTGCCAGCAGCTGGGGGACAGGAAAACTCCAAGAGACCCAGTACTTC. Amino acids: CASSWGTGKLQETQYF.

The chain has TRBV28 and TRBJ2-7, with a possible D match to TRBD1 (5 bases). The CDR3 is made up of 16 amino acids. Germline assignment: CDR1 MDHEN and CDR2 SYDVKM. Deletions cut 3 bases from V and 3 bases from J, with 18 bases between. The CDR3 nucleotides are TGTGCCAGCAGTTTCTCCCCCGATTGGCAGGGCTACGAGCAGTACTTC. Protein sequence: CASSFSPDWQGYEQYF.

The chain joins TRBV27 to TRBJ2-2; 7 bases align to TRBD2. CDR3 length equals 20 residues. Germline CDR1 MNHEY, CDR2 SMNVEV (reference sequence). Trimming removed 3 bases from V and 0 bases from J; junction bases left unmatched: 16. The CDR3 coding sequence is TGTGCCAGCAGTTTCGGGAGGATCCAGAGGGGATACGCGAACACCGGGGAGCTGTTTTTT. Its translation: CASSFGRIQRGYANTGELFF.

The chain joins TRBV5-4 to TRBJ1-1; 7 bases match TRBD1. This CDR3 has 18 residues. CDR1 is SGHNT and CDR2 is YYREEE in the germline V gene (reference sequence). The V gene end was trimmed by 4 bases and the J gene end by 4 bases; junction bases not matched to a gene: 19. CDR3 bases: TGTGCCAGCAGCCCGGAGCGACAGGGTTCGGGGTTTGCCACTGAAGCTTTCTTT. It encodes CASSPERQGSGFATEAFF.

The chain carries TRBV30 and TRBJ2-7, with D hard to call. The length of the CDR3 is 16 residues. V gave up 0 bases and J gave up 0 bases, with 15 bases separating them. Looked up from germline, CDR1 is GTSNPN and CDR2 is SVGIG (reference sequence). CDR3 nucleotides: TGTGCCTGGAGTGTACGCGGCCCGGGTCGCTCCTACGAGCAGTACTTC. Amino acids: CAWSVRGPGRSYEQYF.

Here the CDR3 DNA reads TGTGCCAGCAGCGCGGGCAGTACTGTTGGCACTGAAGCTTTCTTT. Its protein product is CASSAGSTVGTEAFF. The genes are TRBV9 and TRBJ1-1, with no clear D. The CDR3 loop spans 15 amino acids. Per the germline V gene, CDR1 is SGDLS and CDR2 is YYNGEE. V lost 3 bases and J lost 4, with 16 bases in between.

Here the CDR3 reads CSVHDPGGDTQYF. In DNA, the CDR3 is TGCAGCGTTCACGACCCGGGCGGGGATACGCAGTATTTT. The chain is built from TRBV29-1 and TRBJ2-3; D may be TRBD2 (5 bases). Trimming took off 5 bases at V and 6 bases at J, with 15 bases between the two ends. This CDR3 comprises 13 residues. CDR1 and CDR2 (germline): SQVTM, ANQGSEA.

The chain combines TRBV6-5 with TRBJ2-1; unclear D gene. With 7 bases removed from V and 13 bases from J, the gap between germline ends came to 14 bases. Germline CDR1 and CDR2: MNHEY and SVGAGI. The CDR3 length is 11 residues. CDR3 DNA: TGTGCCAGCACCAAAGGTCGCCGCCAGTTCTTC. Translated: CASTKGRRQFF.

DNA for the CDR3: TGCGCCAGCAGCCAAGATGGGGGACACTACGAGCAGTACTTC. Protein product: CASSQDGGHYEQYF. V is TRBV4-1 and J is TRBJ2-7; TRBD1 is a possible D gene (6 bases). Trimming pared 0 bases from V and 3 bases from J, leaving 9 bases between. Germline-derived CDR1 and CDR2 are MGHRA and YSYEKL. There are 14 residues in the CDR3.

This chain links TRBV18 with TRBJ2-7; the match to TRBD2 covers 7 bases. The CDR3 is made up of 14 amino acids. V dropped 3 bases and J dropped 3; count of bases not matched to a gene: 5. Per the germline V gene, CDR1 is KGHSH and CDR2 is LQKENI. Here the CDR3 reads CASSPWREGYEQYF. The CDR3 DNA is TGTGCCAGCTCACCGTGGAGGGAGGGCTACGAGCAGTACTTC.

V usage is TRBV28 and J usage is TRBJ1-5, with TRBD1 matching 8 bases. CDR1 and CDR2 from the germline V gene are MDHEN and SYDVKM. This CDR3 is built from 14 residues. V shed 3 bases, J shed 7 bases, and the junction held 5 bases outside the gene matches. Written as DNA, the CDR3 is TGTGCCAGCAGTTTGGGACAGGCCGGGCAGCCCCAGCATTTT. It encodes CASSLGQAGQPQHF.

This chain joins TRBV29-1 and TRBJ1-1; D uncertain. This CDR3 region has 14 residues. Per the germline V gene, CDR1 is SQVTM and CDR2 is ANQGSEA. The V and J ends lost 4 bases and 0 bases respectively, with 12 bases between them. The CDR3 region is CSVGPGGMNTEAFF. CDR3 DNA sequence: TGCAGCGTTGGACCCGGCGGCATGAACACTGAAGCTTTCTTT.

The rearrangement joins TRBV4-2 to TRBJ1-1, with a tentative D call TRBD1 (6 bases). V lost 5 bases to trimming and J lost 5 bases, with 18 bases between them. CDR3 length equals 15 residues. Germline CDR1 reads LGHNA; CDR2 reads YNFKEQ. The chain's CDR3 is CASSEQGARGTEAFF. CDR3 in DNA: TGTGCCAGCAGCGAACAGGGCGCACGAGGGACTGAAGCTTTCTTT.

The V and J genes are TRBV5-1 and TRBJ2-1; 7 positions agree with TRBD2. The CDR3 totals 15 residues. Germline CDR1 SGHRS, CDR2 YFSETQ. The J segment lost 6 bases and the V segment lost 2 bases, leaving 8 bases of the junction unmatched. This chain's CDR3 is CASSLYGGSGNEQFF. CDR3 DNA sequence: TGCGCCAGCAGCTTATATGGCGGGAGTGGCAATGAGCAGTTCTTC.

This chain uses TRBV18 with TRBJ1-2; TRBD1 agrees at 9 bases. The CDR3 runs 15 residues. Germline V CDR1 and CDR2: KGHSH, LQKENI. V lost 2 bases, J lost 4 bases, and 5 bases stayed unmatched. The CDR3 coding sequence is TGTGCCAGCTCACCAGGGGACAGGGCAGGCTATGGCTACACCTTC. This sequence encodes CASSPGDRAGYGYTF.

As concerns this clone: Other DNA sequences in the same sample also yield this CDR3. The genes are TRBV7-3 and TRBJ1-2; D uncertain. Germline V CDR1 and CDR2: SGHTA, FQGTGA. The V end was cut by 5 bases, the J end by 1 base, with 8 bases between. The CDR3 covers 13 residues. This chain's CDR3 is CASSVGVNYGYTF. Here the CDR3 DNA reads TGTGCCAGCAGCGTTGGGGTTAACTATGGCTACACCTTC. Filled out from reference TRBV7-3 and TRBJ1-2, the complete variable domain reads GAGVSQTPSNKVTEKGKYVELRCDPISGHTALYWYRQSLGQGPEFLIYFQGTGAADDSGLPNDRFFAVRPEGSVSTLKIQRTERGDSAVYLCASSVGVNYGYTFGSGTRLTVV.

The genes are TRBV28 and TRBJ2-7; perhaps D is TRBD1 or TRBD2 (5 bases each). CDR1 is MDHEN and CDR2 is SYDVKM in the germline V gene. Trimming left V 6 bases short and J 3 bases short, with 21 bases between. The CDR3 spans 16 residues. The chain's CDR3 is CASRLRDGTELYEQYF. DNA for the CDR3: TGTGCCAGCAGACTCCGGGACGGGACGGAACTCTACGAGCAGTACTTC. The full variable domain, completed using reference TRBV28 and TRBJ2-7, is DVKVTQSSRYLVKRTGEKVFLECVQDMDHENMFWYRQDPGLGLRLIYFSYDVKMKEKGDIPEGYSVSREKKERFSLILESASTNQTSMYLCASRLRDGTELYEQYFGPGTRLTVT.

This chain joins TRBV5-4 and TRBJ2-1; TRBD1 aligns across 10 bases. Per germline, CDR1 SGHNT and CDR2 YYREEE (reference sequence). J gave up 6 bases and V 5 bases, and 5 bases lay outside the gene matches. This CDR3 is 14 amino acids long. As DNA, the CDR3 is TGTGCCAGCAGTAGGGACAGGGGTACCAATGAGCAGTTCTTC. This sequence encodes CASSRDRGTNEQFF.

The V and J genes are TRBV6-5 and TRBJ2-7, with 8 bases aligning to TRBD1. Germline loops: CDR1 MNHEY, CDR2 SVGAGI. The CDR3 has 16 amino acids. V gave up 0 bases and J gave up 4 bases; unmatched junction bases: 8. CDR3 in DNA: TGTGCCAGCAGTTACTCGTCTATGACAGGGGCGTACGAGCAGTACTTC. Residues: CASSYSSMTGAYEQYF.

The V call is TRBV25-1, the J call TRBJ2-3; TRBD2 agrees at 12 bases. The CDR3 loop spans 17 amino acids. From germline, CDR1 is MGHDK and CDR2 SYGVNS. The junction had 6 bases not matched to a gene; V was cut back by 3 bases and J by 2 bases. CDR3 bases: TGTGCCAGCAGTGACCTAGCGGGAGGGCCTTACACAGATACGCAGTATTTT. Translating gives CASSDLAGGPYTDTQYF.

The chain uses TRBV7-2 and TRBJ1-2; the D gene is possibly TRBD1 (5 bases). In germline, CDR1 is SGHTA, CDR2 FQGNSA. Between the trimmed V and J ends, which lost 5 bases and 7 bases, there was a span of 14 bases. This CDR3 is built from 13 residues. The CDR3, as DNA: TGTGCCAGCAGCCCCTTATTGCAGGGTGGCTACACCTTC. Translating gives CASSPLLQGGYTF.

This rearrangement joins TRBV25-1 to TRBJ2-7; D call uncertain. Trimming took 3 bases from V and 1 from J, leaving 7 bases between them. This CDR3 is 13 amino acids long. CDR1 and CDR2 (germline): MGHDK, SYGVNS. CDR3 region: CASSDFWSYEQYF. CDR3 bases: TGTGCCAGCAGTGACTTTTGGTCCTACGAGCAGTACTTC.

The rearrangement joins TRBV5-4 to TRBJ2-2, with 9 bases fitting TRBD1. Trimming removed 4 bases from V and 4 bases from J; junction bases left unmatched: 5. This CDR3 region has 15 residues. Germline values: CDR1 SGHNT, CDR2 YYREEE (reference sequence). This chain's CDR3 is CASSRRGQGTGELFF. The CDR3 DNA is TGTGCCAGCAGCCGAAGGGGACAGGGCACCGGGGAGCTGTTTTTT. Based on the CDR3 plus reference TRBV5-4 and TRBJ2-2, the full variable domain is ETGVTQSPTHLIKTRGQQVTLRCSSQSGHNTVSWYQQALGQGPQFIFQYYREEENGRGNFPPRFSGLQFPNYSSELNVNALELDDSALYLCASSRRGQGTGELFFGEGSRLTVL.

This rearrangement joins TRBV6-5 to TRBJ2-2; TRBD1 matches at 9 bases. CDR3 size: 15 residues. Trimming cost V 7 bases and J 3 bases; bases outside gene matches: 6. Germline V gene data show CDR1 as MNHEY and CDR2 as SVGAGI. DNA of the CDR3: TGTGCCAGCAAAACCAGGACAGGGGACACCGGGGAGCTGTTTTTT. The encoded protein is CASKTRTGDTGELFF.

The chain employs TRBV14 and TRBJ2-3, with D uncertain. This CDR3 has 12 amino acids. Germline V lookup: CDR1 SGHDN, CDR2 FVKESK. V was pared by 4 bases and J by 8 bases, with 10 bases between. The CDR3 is CASSPLSGTQYF. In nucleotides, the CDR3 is TGTGCCAGCAGCCCTCTCTCCGGTACGCAGTATTTT.